The T cell receptor beta chain under discussion was sequenced for a study of identical twins. Study outcomes and limitations: Excess sharing by twins proved weaker in beta out-of-frame sequences.

Points on this clonotype: Antigen specificity is unknown.

Template switching supplied a universal primer site; unique molecular identifiers were carried on the cDNA. Each CDR3 protein gets one entry after TCRdb re-called the 5' RACE reads with MiXCR. The sample consists of 430,000 or so distinct CDR3 sequences, approximately 25% of them appearing once. The same sample was also used in a study of T cells expressing NK-cell markers. That work states: Researchers report these clonotypes also headed the CD3+CD56-NKG2C+ fraction in a handful of donors.

Material: CD4+ T cells sorted from blood. This TCR was recovered from a woman younger than 30 in good health.

CDR3 residues: CASSSILKGRGGSLNNEQFF. CDR3 bases: TGTGCCAGCTCATCCATTTTAAAAGGAAGAGGCGGGAGTTTGAACAATGAGCAGTTCTTC. The chain combines TRBV18 with TRBJ2-1; 7 nucleotides match TRBD2. V trimming: 5 bases; J trimming: 5 bases; junction bases outside the gene matches: 24. CDR3 length: 20 residues. CDR1 KGHSH and CDR2 LQKENI come from the germline V gene.